A single sample is the source of the 5 T cell receptor beta chains below, sequenced in a study of blood T cell repertoires in COVID-19. TCRdb's copy holds only in-frame clones and misses some; the assay was immunoSEQ multiplex PCR. The table lists under 150,000 clones, approximately 90% of them singletons. Sequenced: PBMCs or T cells enriched from blood (not recorded which). The source of these receptors is a woman aged 25 to 39 with acute COVID-19.

The chain is built from TRBV7-9 and TRBJ2-3; TRBD2 matches at 11 bases. V lost 1 base and J lost 9; bases outside the gene matches: 6. This CDR3 is 15 amino acids long. Germline CDR1 is SEHNR and CDR2 is FQNEAQ (reference sequence). CDR3 loop: CASSLVTSGSITQYF. Written as DNA, the CDR3 is TGTGCCAGCAGCTTAGTAACTAGCGGGAGTATAACGCAGTATTTT.

The rearrangement joins TRBV15 to TRBJ2-5; D possibly corresponds to TRBD2 (5 bases). Germline CDR1 and CDR2: LNHNV and YYDKDF (reference sequence). The ends were cut back, 0 bases at V and 5 bases at J, with 7 bases in the middle. The CDR3 runs 13 residues. CDR3 coding DNA: TGTGCCACCAGCAGAGATCCGGGGGAGACCCAGTACTTC. Translation gives CATSRDPGETQYF.

V gene TRBV5-1 combines with J gene TRBJ2-3; the match to TRBD2 covers 9 bases. There are 15 residues in the CDR3. With V trimmed by 4 bases and J by 1 base, 4 bases remained unmatched. The germline V gene has CDR1 SGHRS and CDR2 YFSETQ. Written as DNA, the CDR3 is TGCGCCAGCAGCCGTAGCGGGAGAGGCACAGATACGCAGTATTTT. Protein product: CASSRSGRGTDTQYF.

This sequence joins TRBV15 and TRBJ1-4; the D gene is possibly TRBD1 (6 bases). Looked up from germline, CDR1 is LNHNV and CDR2 is YYDKDF (reference sequence). The CDR3 covers 16 residues. Trimming removed 5 bases at V and 8 bases at J, with 21 bases between. The DNA of the CDR3 is TGTGCCACCAGCGGGAAGGCTGTGACAGGTCGGGAAAAACTGTTTTTT. This codes for CATSGKAVTGREKLFF. Based on the CDR3 plus reference TRBV15 and TRBJ1-4, the full variable domain is DAMVIQNPRYQVTQFGKPVTLSCSQTLNHNVMYWYQQKSSQAPKLLFHYYDKDFNNEADTPDNFQSRRPNTSFCFLDIRSPGLGDTAMYLCATSGKAVTGREKLFFGSGTQLSVL.

The chain combines TRBV2 with TRBJ1-2; maybe TRBD1 (6 bases). V lost 9 bases and J lost 7, with 24 bases in between. CDR1 is SNHLY, CDR2 FYNNEI, per germline. The length of the CDR3 is 15 residues. The CDR3 protein is CAREKEDYRVGGYTF. The CDR3 DNA reads TGTGCCAGAGAAAAGGAGGATTACAGGGTGGGTGGCTACACCTTC.